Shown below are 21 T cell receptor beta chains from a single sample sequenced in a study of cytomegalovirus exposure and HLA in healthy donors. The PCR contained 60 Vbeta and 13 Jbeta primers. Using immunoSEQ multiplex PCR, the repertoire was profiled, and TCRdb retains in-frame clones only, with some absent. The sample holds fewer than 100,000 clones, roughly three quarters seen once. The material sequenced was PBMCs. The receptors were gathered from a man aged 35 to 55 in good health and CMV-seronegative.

In nucleotides, the CDR3 is TGCGCCAGCACAGTTCCGCATAACGACAGGGGGCCCAACAATGAGCAGTTCTTC. Translated: CASTVPHNDRGPNNEQFF. J is TRBJ2-1 and V is TRBV10-1; 10 bases match TRBD1. CDR1 WNHNN and CDR2 SYGVQD come from the germline V gene (reference sequence). The CDR3 contains 18 residues. Trimming took 7 bases from V and 5 from J; bases not matched to a gene: 17.

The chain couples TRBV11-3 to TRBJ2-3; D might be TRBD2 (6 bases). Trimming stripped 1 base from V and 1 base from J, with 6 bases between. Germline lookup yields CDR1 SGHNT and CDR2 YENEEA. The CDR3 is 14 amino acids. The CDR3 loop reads CASSLASGTDTQYF. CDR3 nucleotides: TGTGCCAGCAGCTTAGCTAGCGGCACAGATACGCAGTATTTT.

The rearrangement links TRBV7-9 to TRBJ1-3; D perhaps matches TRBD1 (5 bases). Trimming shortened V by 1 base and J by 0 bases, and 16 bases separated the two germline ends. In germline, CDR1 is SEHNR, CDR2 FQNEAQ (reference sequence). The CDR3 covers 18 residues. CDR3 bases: TGTGCCAGCAGCTTAGATCCGTACAGGACCGACTCTGGAAACACCATATATTTT. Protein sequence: CASSLDPYRTDSGNTIYF.

For the CDR3, the DNA is TGTGCCAGCAGTCCGACGGGACTAGCGTATTCCCGCTACGAGCAGTACTTC. Amino acid sequence: CASSPTGLAYSRYEQYF. The chain is built from TRBV27 and TRBJ2-7; 10 nucleotides agree with TRBD2. V shed 5 bases, J shed 3 bases, and the junction held 13 bases outside the gene matches. The germline CDR1 and CDR2 sequences are MNHEY and SMNVEV (reference sequence). This CDR3 spans 17 amino acids.

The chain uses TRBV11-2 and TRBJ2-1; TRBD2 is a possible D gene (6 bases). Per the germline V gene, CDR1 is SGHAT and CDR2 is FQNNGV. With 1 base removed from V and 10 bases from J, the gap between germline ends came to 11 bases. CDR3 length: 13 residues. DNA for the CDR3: TGTGCCAGCAGCTTAGTAGGTGGGAGGGAGCAGTTCTTC. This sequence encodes CASSLVGGREQFF.

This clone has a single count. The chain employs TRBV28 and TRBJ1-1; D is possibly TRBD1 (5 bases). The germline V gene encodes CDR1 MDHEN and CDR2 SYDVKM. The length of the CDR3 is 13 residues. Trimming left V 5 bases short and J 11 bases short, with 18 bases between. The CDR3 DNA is TGTGCCAGCAGTGGGGCAGCCTTAAATCAGGCTTTCTTT. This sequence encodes CASSGAALNQAFF. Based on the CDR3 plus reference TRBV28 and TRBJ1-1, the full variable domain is DVKVTQSSRYLVKRTGEKVFLECVQDMDHENMFWYRQDPGLGLRLIYFSYDVKMKEKGDIPEGYSVSREKKERFSLILESASTNQTSMYLCASSGAALNQAFFGQGTRLTVV.

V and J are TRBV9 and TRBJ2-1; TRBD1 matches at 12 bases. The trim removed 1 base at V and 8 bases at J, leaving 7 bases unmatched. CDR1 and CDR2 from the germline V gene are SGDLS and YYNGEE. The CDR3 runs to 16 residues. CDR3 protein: CASSVSAGQGAHEQFF. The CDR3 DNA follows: TGTGCCAGCAGCGTATCGGCGGGACAGGGGGCACATGAGCAGTTCTTC.

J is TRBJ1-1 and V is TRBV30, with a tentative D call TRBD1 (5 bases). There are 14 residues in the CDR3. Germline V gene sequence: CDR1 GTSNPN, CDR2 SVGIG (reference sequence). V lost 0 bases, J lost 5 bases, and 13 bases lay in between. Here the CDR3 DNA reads TGTGCCTGGAGTGTACGGGGGTCAGGGACTGAAGCTTTCTTT. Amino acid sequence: CAWSVRGSGTEAFF. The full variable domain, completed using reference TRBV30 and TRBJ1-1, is SQTIHQWPATLVQPVGSPLSLECTVEGTSNPNLYWYRQAAGRGLQLLFYSVGIGQISSEVPQNLSASRPQDRQFILSSKKLLLSDSGFYLCAWSVRGSGTEAFFGQGTRLTVV.

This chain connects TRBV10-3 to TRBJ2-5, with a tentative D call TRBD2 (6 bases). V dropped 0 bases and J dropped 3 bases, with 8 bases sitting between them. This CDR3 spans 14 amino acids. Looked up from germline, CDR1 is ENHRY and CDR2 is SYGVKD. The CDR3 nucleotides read TGTGCCATCAGTGAGTCAGGGGAGGAAGAGACCCAGTACTTC. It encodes CAISESGEEETQYF.

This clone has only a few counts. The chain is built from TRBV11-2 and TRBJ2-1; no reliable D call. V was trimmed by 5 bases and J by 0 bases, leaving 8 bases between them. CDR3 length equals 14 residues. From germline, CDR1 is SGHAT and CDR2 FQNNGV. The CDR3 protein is CASSPVNSYNEQFF. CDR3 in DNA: TGTGCCAGCAGCCCGGTTAACTCCTACAATGAGCAGTTCTTC.

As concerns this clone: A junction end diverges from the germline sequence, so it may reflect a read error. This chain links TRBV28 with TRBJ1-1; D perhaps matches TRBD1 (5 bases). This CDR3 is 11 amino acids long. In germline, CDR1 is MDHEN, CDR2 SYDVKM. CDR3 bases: TGTGCCAGCAGTTTTTATCAGGACATGATCTTT. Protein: CASSFYQDMIF.

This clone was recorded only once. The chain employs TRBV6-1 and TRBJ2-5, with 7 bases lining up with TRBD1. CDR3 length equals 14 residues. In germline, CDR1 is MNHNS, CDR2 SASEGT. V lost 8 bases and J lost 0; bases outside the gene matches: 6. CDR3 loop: CASGDSGYQETQYF. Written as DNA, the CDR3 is TGTGCCAGCGGGGACAGTGGGTACCAAGAGACCCAGTACTTC.

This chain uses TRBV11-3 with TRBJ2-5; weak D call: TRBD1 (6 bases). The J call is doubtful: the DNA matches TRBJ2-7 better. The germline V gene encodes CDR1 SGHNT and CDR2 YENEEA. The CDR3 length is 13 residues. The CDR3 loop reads CASSATGSYEQYF. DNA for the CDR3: TGTGCCAGCAGTGCAACAGGGTCCTACGAGCAGTACTTC.

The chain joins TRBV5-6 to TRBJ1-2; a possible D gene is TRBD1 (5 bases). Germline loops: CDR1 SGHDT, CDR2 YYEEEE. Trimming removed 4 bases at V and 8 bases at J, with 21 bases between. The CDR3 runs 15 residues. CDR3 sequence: CASSIGHVGDRGYTF. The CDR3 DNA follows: TGTGCCAGCAGCATTGGACACGTCGGAGATAGAGGCTACACCTTC.

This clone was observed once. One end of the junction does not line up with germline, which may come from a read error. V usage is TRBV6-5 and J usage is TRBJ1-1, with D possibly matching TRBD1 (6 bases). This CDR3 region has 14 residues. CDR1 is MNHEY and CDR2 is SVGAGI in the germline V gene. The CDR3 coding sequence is TGTGCCAACAGTTACTCGAAGGGGGACACTGAAGCTTTCTTT. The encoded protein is CANSYSKGDTEAFF.

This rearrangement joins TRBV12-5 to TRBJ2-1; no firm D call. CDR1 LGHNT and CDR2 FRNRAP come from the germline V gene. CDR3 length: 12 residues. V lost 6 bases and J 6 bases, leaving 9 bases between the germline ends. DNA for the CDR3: TGTGCTAGTGGACTAAACGTCAATGAGCAGTTCTTC. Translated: CASGLNVNEQFF. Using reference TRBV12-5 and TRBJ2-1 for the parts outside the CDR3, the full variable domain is DARVTQTPRHKVTEMGQEVTMRCQPILGHNTVFWYRQTMMQGLELLAYFRNRAPLDDSGMPKDRFSAEMPDATLATLKIQPSEPRDSAVYFCASGLNVNEQFFGPGTRLTVL.

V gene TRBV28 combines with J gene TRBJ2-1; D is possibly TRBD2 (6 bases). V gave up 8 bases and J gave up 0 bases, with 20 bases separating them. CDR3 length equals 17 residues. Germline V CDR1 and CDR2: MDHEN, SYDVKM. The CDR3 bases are TGTGCCAGCCCCCCGCGGGGTGGTGAAAGCTCCTACAATGAGCAGTTCTTC. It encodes CASPPRGGESSYNEQFF.

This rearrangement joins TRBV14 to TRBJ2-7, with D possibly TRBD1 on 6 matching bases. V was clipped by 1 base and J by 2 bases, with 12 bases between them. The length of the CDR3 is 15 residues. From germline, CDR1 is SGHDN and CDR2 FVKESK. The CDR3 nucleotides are TGTGCCAGCAGCCAAGGGGTAGGGGGACCCTACGAGCAGTACTTC. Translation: CASSQGVGGPYEQYF.

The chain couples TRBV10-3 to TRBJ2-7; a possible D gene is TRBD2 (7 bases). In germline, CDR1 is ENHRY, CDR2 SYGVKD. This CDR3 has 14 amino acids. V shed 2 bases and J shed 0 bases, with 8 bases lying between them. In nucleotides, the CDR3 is TGTGCCATCAGTGAGCGGGGGGCCTCCTACGAGCAGTACTTC. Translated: CAISERGASYEQYF.

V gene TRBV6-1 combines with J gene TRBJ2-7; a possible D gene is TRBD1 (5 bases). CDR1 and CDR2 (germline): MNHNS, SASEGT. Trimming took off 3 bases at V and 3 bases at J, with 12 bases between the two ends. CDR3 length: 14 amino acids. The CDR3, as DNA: TGTGCCAGCAGTGATGATAGGGGAAGCTACGAGCAGTACTTC. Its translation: CASSDDRGSYEQYF.

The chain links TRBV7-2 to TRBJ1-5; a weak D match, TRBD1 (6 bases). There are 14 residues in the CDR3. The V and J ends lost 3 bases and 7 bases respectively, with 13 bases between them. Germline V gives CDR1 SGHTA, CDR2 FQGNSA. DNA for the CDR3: TGTGCCAGCAGCTTTCGGCAGGGGAACCAGCCCCAGCATTTT. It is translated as CASSFRQGNQPQHF.